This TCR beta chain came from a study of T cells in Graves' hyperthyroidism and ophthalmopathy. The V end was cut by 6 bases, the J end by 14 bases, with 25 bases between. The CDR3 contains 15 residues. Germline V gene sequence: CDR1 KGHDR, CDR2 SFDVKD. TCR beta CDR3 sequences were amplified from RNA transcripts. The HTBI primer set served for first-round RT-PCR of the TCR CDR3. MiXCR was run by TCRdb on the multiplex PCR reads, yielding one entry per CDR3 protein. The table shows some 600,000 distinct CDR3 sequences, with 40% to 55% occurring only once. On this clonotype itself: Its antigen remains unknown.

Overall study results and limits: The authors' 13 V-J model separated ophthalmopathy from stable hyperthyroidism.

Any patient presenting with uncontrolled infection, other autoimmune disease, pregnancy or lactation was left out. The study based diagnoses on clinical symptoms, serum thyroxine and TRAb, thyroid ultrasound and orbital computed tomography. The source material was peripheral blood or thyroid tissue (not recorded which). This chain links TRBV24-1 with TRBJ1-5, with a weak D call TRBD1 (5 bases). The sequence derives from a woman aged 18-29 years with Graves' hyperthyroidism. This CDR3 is CATSNPGGLAGNEHF. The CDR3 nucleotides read TGTGCCACCAGTAATCCCGGGGGACTAGCGGGCAACGAGCATTTT.